These T cell receptor beta chains were read from a single sample in a study of long-term antiretroviral therapy in people with HIV. Produced via immunoSEQ multiplex PCR; TCRdb's table is partial and in-frame only. Altogether 22,000 or so clones are present, under 90% being singletons, with the ten largest covering around 19%. The material sequenced was unsorted PBMCs, taken 0.5 years before starting antiretroviral therapy. All receptors come from a man between 40 and 49 years old with HIV. Each CDR3 is given without its conserved first and last residue. The order of the fields is V gene, D gene, clone size, J gene, CDR3 protein. A D gene is named only where the DNA matches it firmly. Clone size is given for some rows only: seen once, a few or many times, or a class if the clone is expanded.

>TRBV6-5|-|once|TRBJ1-2
ASWGGAPNYGYT
>TRBV12-2|-|-|TRBJ1-5
ASRLKTTGYRGNQPQH
>TRBV6-1|-|-|TRBJ1-5
ASSSDIQPQH
>TRBV2|TRBD2|-|TRBJ2-7
ASRDGTSALDEQY
>TRBV19|-|-|TRBJ1-5
ASSIDQLNQPQH
>TRBV9|-|few|TRBJ1-2
ASSSLGGYT
>TRBV27|-|few|TRBJ1-2
ASSERGGSGYT
>TRBV19|-|-|TRBJ2-2
ASTVAARGTGELF
>TRBV4-3|-|-|TRBJ1-6
ASSQQPDRVNSPLH
>TRBV19|-|-|TRBJ1-4
ASSETAGPYEKLF
>TRBV5-4|TRBD1|-|TRBJ2-3
ASIPPGQQYGTQY
>TRBV10-3|TRBD2|-|TRBJ2-7
AISGRLAREQY
>TRBV2|-|-|TRBJ1-5
ASRAAGLINQPQH
>TRBV28|-|-|TRBJ1-6
ASRTNSPLH
>TRBV6-5|TRBD1|-|TRBJ2-1
ASSYSIQGVDEQF
>TRBV7-9|TRBD1|-|TRBJ1-6
ASSPRQGINSPLH
>TRBV28|-|-|TRBJ2-3
ASSLFEQFGTDTQY
>TRBV7-9|-|-|TRBJ2-1
ASSRSTTEQF
>TRBV27|TRBD2|-|TRBJ2-1
ASILGGLAGASGYNEQF
>TRBV11-2|TRBD1|-|TRBJ1-1
ASSLVRGQAF
>TRBV29-1|TRBD1|-|TRBJ2-7
SGGQLYEQY
>TRBV13|TRBD1|-|TRBJ1-4
ASSQTRGGNEKLF